This TCR beta chain originates from a study of tumor T cells in aggressive B-cell lymphoma. J gave up 6 bases and V 3 bases, and 7 bases lay outside the gene matches. This CDR3 has 16 residues. CDR1 SGDLS and CDR2 YYNGEE come from the germline V gene. Assay: immunoSEQ multiplex PCR; the TCRdb copy retains only in-frame clones and omits some. Of some 11,000 clones in the sample, around 90% were seen once. The source is an adult with diffuse large B cell lymphoma. The source material was tumor tissue. V gene TRBV9 combines with J gene TRBJ1-6; 9 nucleotides line up with TRBD1. The CDR3 DNA sequence: TGTGCCAGCAGCGCCCTCGGGACAGGGCTTAATTCACCCCTCCACTTT. Translating gives CASSALGTGLNSPLHF.